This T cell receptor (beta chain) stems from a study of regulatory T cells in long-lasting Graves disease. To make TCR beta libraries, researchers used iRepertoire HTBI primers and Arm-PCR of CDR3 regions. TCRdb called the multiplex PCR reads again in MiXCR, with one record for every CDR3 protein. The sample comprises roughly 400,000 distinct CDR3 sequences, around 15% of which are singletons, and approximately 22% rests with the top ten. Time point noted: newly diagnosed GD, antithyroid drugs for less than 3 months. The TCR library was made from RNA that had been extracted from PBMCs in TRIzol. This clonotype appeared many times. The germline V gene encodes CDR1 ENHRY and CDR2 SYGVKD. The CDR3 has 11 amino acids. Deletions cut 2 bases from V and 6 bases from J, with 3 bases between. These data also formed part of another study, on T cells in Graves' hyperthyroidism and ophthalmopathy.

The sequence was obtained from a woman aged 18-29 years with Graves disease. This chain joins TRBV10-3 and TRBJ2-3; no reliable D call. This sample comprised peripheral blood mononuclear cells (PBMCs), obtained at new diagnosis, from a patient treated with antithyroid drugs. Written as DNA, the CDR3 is TGTGCCATCAGTGAGAGGGATACGCAGTATTTT. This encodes CAISERDTQYF.